The clone carrying this T cell receptor beta chain was detected a few times. The germline gives CDR1 MGHRA, CDR2 YSYEKL. The ends were cut back, 1 base at V and 4 bases at J, with 14 bases in the middle. This CDR3 has 15 amino acids. This specimen belongs to a study of T-cell reconstitution after alpha-beta-depleted transplantation in children. The TCRbeta library incorporated unique molecular identifiers. TCRdb re-derived calls from the PCR reads in MiXCR, one entry per CDR3 protein. The sample carries roughly 500,000 distinct CDR3 sequences, around 16% recorded once. This clonotype was obtained from a human donor who donated a stem cell graft to a child with acute lymphoblastic leukemia. This sample comprised PBMCs from the stem cell graft donor, obtained from the stem cell graft. The chain combines TRBV4-1 with TRBJ2-7; D remains unclear. The CDR3 region has the DNA TGCGCCAGCAGCCAAGTATTCAGCGCCAATTACGAGCAGTACTTC. It yields the protein CASSQVFSANYEQYF.